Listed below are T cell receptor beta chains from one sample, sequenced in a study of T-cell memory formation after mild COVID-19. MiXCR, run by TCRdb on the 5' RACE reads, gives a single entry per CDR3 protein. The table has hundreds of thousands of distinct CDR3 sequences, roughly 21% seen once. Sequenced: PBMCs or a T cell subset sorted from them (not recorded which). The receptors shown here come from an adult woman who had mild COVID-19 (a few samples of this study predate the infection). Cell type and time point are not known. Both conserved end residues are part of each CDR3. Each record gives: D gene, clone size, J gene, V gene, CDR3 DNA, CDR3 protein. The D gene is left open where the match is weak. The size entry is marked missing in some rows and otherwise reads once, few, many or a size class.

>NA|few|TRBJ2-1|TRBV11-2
TGTGCCAGTCAGAGGGCCTACAATGAGCAGTTCTTC
CASQRAYNEQFF
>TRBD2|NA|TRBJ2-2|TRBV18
TGTGCCAGCTCACCACGTCTTAGCGGGGGACACACCGGGGAGCTGTTTTTT
CASSPRLSGGHTGELFF
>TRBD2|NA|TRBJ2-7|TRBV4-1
TGCGCCAGCAGCCTTACAACCCCTGGCGGGGGTTTCTCCTACGAGCAGTACTTC
CASSLTTPGGGFSYEQYF
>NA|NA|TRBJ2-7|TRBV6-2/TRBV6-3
TGTGCCAGCAGTTGGACCCAAGGCCGCTCCGAGCAGTACTTC
CASSWTQGRSEQYF
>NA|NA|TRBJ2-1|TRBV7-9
TGTGCCAGTAACGGAGGGAGGAATGAGCAGTTCTTC
CASNGGRNEQFF
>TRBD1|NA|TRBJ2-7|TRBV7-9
TGTGCCAGCAGTCTTAACCGGGACAGGGGAAGTTATGAGCAGTACTTC
CASSLNRDRGSYEQYF
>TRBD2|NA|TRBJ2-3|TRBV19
TGTGCCACCCTAGCGGGAGGATTATACACAGATACGCAGTATTTT
CATLAGGLYTDTQYF
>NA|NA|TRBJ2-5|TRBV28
TGTGCCAGCAGTTTAGGCGGGCCCTCTTGGGAGACCCAGTACTTC
CASSLGGPSWETQYF
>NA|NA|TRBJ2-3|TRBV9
TGTGCCAGCAGCGTAGGGGCGGCGGAAAGCACAGATACGCAGTATTTT
CASSVGAAESTDTQYF
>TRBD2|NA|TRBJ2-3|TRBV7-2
TGTGCCAGCAGCCGAGAACTAGCGGCCACAGATACGCAGTATTTT
CASSRELAATDTQYF
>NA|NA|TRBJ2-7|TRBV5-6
TGTGCCAGCAGCTTGAAGTTAACCAGGAGCTCCTACGAGCAGTACTTC
CASSLKLTRSSYEQYF
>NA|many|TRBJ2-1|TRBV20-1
TGCAGTGCTAGAGAAGGGGAATACAATGAGCAGTTCTTC
CSAREGEYNEQFF
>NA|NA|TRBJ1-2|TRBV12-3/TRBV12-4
TGTGCCAGCAGCCCTTTTACCTATGGCTACACCTTC
CASSPFTYGYTF